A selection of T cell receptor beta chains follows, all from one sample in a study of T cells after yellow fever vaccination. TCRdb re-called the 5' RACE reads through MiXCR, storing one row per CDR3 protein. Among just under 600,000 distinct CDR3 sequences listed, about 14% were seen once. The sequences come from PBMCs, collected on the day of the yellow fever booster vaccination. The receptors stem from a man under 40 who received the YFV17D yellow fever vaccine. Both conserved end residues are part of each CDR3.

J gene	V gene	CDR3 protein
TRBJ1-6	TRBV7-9	CASSDRTASSYNSPLHF
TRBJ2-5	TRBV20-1	CSPTTGETQYF
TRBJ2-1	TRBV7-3	CASSLSSGKHNEQFF
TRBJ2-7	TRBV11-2	CASSLTGDFYEQYF
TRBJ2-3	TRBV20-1	CSATQTRTDTQYF
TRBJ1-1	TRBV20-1	CSARQGNTEAFF
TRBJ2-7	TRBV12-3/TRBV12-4	CANLTSGSVQYF
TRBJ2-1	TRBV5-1	CASSRPGQGAYNEQFF
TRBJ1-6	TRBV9	CASSSGGYGNSPLHF
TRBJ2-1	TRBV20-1	CSARVLDSSNEQFF
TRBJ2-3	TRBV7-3	CASSFGGTTDTQYF
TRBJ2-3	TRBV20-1	CSASRQGPLGDTQYF
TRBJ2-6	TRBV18	CASSPVRVAAGAGANVLTF
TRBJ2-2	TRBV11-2	CASSLDSTRGELFF
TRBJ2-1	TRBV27	CASSFFTDNEQFF
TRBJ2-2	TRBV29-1	CSVGGQTPNTGELFF
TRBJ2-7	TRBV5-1	CASSKGQGFDEQYF
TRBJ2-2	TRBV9	CASNRGVNTGELFF
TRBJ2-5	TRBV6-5	CASSYSILASGQETQYF
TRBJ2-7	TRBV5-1	CASSEGPPRLFDEQYF
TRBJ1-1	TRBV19	CASSIMGQGAAAFF
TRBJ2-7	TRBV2	CASSRSDRGQYF
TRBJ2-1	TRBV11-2	CASGIDEQFF
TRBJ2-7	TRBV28	CASSLIPRLAGVDEQYF
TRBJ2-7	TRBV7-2	CASSPQTSYYEQYF